Listed here are 4 T cell receptor beta chains from one sample, sequenced in a study of OX40 agonist ivuxolimab in advanced cancers. TCRdb keeps only in-frame clones here, not all; method: immunoSEQ multiplex PCR. The sample includes approximately 17,000 clones, 60% to 80% seen only once; the top ten take around 15%. The source was CD4+ or CD8+ T cells sorted from blood, collected in a trial of the OX40 agonist ivuxolimab. The receptors here all came from an adult with an advanced solid tumor such as melanoma, head and neck, liver or kidney cancer.

This clone is a singleton in its sample. This sequence joins TRBV7-9 and TRBJ2-7; TRBD1 matches 8 bases. The CDR3 covers 15 residues. Trimming removed 5 bases from V and 1 base from J; junction bases left unmatched: 7. Germline V gene lookup returns CDR1 SEHNR and CDR2 FQNEAQ (reference sequence). CDR3 loop: CASSARQGLSYEQYF. Written as DNA, the CDR3 is TGTGCCAGCAGCGCCCGACAGGGGCTTTCCTACGAGCAGTACTTC.

The V and J genes are TRBV11-2 and TRBJ2-1; 13 bases map to TRBD2. The CDR3 loop spans 16 amino acids. Germline CDR1 is SGHAT and CDR2 is FQNNGV. V shed 0 bases and J 8 bases; nucleotides not matched to a gene: 4. CDR3 sequence reads: CASSLDRTSGSYEQFF. CDR3 DNA: TGTGCCAGCAGCTTAGATCGGACTAGCGGGAGTTATGAGCAGTTCTTC.

The chain couples TRBV7-9 to TRBJ2-7; no definite D call. This CDR3 is 13 amino acids long. From germline, CDR1 is SEHNR and CDR2 FQNEAQ (reference sequence). Trimming took 1 base from V and 0 from J, leaving 4 bases between them. As DNA, the CDR3 is TGTGCCAGCAGCTTAGTGAGCTCCTACGAGCAGTACTTC. It translates to CASSLVSSYEQYF.

The J gene is TRBJ2-7, the V gene TRBV7-9; TRBD2 aligns across 12 bases. The CDR3 runs 15 residues. From germline, CDR1 is SEHNR and CDR2 FQNEAQ (reference sequence). Unmatched junction bases numbered 8, after V lost 5 bases and J lost 6 bases. CDR3 sequence (DNA): TGTGCCAGCAGCCCTCAGGGACTAGCGGGCTTCGAGCAGTACTTC. Protein sequence: CASSPQGLAGFEQYF.